This record covers a single TCR beta chain. Antigen: not known. These data come from a study of human CD8 memory T cell subsets. Study-level findings and limits: According to Chao1 estimates, stem-like memory T cells seemed more diverse than precursor exhausted T cells were. T cells showing similarly high diversity were the stem-like memory and precursor exhausted cells, not the effector memory cells. In terms of chain coverage, this study sequenced T cell receptor beta chains exclusively.

Libraries targeted TCR beta using 5' RACE with UMIs. Per the original data handling: There were between about 2,800 and 18,000 functional CDR3 beta clonotypes held in each TCR beta library. TCRdb reprocessed the 5' RACE reads, keeping one entry per CDR3 protein, no DNA. Clone size and V and J calls follow TCRdb, not the original study. The record lists about 10,000 distinct CDR3 sequences, of which the ten most abundant hold 15% to 20%. Germline V gene sequence: CDR1 SEHNR, CDR2 FQNEAQ (reference sequence). CDR3 size: 17 residues. The identity of TPEX cells was that of CCR7+ PD-1+ TIGIT+ early memory CD8+ T cells with exhausted-like traits.

The sequencing input was CD8+ T cells from PBMCs. The clonotype originates from a human donor in good health. The V gene is TRBV7-9, the J gene TRBJ2-3; as DNA is missing, the TRBD1 call by TCRdb cannot be tested. The CDR3 is CASSLIGTDASTDTQYF.